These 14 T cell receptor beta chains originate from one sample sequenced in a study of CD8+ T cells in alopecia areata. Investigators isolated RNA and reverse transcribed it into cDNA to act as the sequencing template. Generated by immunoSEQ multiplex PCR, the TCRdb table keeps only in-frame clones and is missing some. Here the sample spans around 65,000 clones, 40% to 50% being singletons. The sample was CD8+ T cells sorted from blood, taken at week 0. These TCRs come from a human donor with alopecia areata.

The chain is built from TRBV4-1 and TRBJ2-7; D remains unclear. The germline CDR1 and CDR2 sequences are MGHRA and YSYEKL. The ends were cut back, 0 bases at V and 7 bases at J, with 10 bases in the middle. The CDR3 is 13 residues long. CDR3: CASSQEGLSEQYF. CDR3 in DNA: TGCGCCAGCAGCCAAGAAGGGCTATCGGAGCAGTACTTC.

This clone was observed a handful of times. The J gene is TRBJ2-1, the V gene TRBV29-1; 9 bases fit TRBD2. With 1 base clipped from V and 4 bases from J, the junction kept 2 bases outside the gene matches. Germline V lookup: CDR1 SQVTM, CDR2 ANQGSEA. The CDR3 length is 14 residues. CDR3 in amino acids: CSVEGLAGYNEQFF. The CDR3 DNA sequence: TGCAGCGTTGAAGGGCTAGCGGGGTACAATGAGCAGTTCTTC.

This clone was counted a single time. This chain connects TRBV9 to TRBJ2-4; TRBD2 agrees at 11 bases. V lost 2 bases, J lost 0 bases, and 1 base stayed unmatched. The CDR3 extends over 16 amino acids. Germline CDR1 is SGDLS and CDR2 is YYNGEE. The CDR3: CASSVGLAGAKNIQYF. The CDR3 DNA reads TGTGCCAGCAGCGTCGGACTAGCGGGAGCCAAAAACATTCAGTACTTC.

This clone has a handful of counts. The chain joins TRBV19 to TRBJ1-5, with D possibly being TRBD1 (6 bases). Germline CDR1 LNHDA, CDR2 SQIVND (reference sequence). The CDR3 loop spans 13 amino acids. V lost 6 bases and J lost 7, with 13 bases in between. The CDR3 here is CASSTGFRQPQHF. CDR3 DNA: TGTGCCAGTAGCACAGGGTTCCGCCAGCCCCAGCATTTT.

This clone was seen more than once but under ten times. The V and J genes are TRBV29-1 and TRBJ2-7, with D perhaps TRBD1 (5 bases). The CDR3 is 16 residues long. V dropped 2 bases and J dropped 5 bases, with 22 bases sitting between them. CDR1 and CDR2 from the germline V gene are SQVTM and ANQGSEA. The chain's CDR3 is CSVEYQIQGRIDEQYF. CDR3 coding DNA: TGCAGCGTTGAATACCAGATTCAGGGTAGGATAGACGAGCAGTACTTC.

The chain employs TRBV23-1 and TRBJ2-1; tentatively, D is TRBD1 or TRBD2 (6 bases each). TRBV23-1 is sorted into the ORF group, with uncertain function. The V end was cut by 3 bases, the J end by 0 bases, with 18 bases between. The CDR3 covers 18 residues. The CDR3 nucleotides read TGCGCCAGCAGTCATCGAACAGGGACTCCTAGCTCCTACAATGAGCAGTTCTTC. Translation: CASSHRTGTPSSYNEQFF.

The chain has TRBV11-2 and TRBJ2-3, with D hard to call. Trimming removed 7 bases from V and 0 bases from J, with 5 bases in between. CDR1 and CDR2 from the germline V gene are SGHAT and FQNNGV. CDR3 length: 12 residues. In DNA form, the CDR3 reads TGTGCCAGCATGACTAGCACAGATACGCAGTATTTT. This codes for CASMTSTDTQYF.

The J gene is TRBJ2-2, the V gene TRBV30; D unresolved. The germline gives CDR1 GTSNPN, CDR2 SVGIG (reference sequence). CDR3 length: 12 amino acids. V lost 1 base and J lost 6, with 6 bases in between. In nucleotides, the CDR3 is TGTGCCTGGAGTGCCCAAGCCGGGGAGCTGTTTTTT. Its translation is CAWSAQAGELFF.

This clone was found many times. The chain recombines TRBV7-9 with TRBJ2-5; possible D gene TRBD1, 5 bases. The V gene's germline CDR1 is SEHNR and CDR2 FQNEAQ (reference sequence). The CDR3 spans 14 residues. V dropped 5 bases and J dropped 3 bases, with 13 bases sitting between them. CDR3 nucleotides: TGTGCCAGCAGCCCCAAGGACAACGAAGAGACCCAGTACTTC. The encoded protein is CASSPKDNEETQYF.

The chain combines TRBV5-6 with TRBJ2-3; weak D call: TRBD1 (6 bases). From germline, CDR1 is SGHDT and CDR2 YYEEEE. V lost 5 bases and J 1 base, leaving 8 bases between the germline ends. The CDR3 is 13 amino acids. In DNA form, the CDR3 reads TGTGCCAGCAGTTCAGGGGGCACAGATACGCAGTATTTT. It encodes CASSSGGTDTQYF.

This CDR3 is CASSPTGGQETQYF. CDR3 DNA sequence: TGTGCCAGCAGTCCCACAGGGGGCCAGGAGACCCAGTACTTC. The chain combines TRBV27 with TRBJ2-5, with 9 bases fitting TRBD1. The length of the CDR3 is 14 residues. V gave up 5 bases and J gave up 5 bases; unmatched junction bases: 6. Germline CDR1 MNHEY, CDR2 SMNVEV (reference sequence).

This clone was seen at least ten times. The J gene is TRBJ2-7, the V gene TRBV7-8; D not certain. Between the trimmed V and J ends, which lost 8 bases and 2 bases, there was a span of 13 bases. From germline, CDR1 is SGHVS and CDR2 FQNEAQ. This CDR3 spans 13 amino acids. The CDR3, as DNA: TGTGCCAGCGACGGCCCCCCTACCTACGAGCAGTACTTC. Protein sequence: CASDGPPTYEQYF.

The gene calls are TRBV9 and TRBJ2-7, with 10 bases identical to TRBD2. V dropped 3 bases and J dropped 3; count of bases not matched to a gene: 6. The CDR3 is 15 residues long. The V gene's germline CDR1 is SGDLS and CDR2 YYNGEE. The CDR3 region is CASSGWTSGSYEQYF. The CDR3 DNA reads TGTGCCAGCAGCGGATGGACTAGCGGAAGCTACGAGCAGTACTTC.

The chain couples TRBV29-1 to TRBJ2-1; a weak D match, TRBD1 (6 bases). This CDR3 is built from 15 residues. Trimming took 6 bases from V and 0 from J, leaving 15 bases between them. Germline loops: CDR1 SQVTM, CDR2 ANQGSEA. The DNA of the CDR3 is TGCAGCGTCCCCGAGGACAGCAGCTCCTACAATGAGCAGTTCTTC. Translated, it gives CSVPEDSSSYNEQFF.